This TCR beta chain was documented in a study of human T cells and chemical hapten exposure. Time point given: patch test 1, 2 weeks after DPC sensitization. Sample treatment: therapeutic diphenylcyclopropenone sensitization with weekly scalp DPC. A single record per CDR3 protein comes from TCRdb applying MiXCR to the RACE reads. The data show a few hundred thousand distinct CDR3 sequences, roughly 4.8% seen once. This clonotype was seen more than once but under ten times. Source: whole blood, taken in connection with sensitization to the hapten diphenylcyclopropenone (DPC). This clonotype was obtained from a woman aged 50 to 60 with alopecia areata. Some clones in this sample may be carry-over from other donors' samples.

The CDR3 region is CASSFLRGQGALEQYF. In DNA, the CDR3 is TGTGCCAGCAGCTTTTTACGCGGGCAGGGGGCGTTGGAGCAGTACTTC. The chain carries TRBV7-8 and TRBJ2-7, with 8 positions matching TRBD1. With V trimmed by 3 bases and J by 7 bases, 14 bases remained unmatched. The germline V gene encodes CDR1 SGHVS and CDR2 FQNEAQ. This CDR3 is 16 amino acids long.